These T cell receptor beta chains were read from a single sample in a study of CD8+ T cells in alopecia areata. The table came from immunoSEQ multiplex PCR; TCRdb's copy has only in-frame clones and leaves some out. The sample holds a few hundred thousand clones, roughly three fifths seen once. Material for sequencing was CD8+ T cells sorted from blood. The receptors were gathered from a human donor in good health. The CDR3 runs from the conserved cysteine through the conserved F or W. The order of the fields is V gene, D gene, J gene, clone size, CDR3 DNA, CDR3 protein. A D gene is named only where the DNA matches it firmly. Clone size appears in some rows only: once, few, many, or a class for an expanded clone.

v_call: TRBV2; d_call: NA; j_call: TRBJ1-1; clone_size: NA; cdr3_nt: TGTGCCATCGGCCGGGACACAAACACTGAAGCTTTCTTT; cdr3_aa: CAIGRDTNTEAFF
v_call: TRBV7-9; d_call: TRBD1; j_call: TRBJ1-1; clone_size: NA; cdr3_nt: TGTGCCAGCAGAGAGACAGGGGGTTCCCATGAAGCTTTCTTT; cdr3_aa: CASRETGGSHEAFF
v_call: TRBV5-6; d_call: TRBD1; j_call: TRBJ2-1; clone_size: NA; cdr3_nt: TGTGCCAGCAGCGCGGTTACAGGGGAGGAGCAGTTCTTC; cdr3_aa: CASSAVTGEEQFF
v_call: TRBV27; d_call: NA; j_call: TRBJ1-2; clone_size: NA; cdr3_nt: TGTGCCAGCAGTTTATCGGCAGGGGCCGGGAATGGCTACACCTTC; cdr3_aa: CASSLSAGAGNGYTF
v_call: TRBV29-1; d_call: NA; j_call: TRBJ1-1; clone_size: NA; cdr3_nt: TGCAGCGTTGAGGGAGTCGAACCAGGGAACACTGAAGCTTTCTTT; cdr3_aa: CSVEGVEPGNTEAFF
v_call: TRBV11-2; d_call: NA; j_call: TRBJ2-7; clone_size: few; cdr3_nt: TGTGCCAGCAGCCCTCGGGCCGCTTGGGAGCAGTACTTC; cdr3_aa: CASSPRAAWEQYF
v_call: TRBV25-1; d_call: TRBD1; j_call: TRBJ1-1; clone_size: NA; cdr3_nt: TGTGCCAGCAGAGGGACAGGGGACGGTCAGGGAGCTTTCTTT; cdr3_aa: CASRGTGDGQGAFF
v_call: TRBV6-1; d_call: NA; j_call: TRBJ2-2; clone_size: NA; cdr3_nt: TGTGCCAGCAGTGAATCGAGGCTAGGGTTTAACACCGGGGAGCTGTTTTTT; cdr3_aa: CASSESRLGFNTGELFF
v_call: TRBV7-2; d_call: NA; j_call: TRBJ1-5; clone_size: NA; cdr3_nt: TGTGCCAGCAGCCTCGCGAATCAGCCCCAGCATTTT; cdr3_aa: CASSLANQPQHF
v_call: TRBV27; d_call: NA; j_call: TRBJ1-2; clone_size: NA; cdr3_nt: TGTGCCAGCAGTTTATTAGCGCGGCAGGGTGGACCCCGTGGCTACACCTTC; cdr3_aa: CASSLLARQGGPRGYTF
v_call: TRBV5-6; d_call: NA; j_call: TRBJ1-2; clone_size: NA; cdr3_nt: TGTGCCAGCAGCTTGGGGGACACCAACTATGGCTACACCTTC; cdr3_aa: CASSLGDTNYGYTF
v_call: TRBV2; d_call: NA; j_call: TRBJ2-3; clone_size: NA; cdr3_nt: TGTGCCAGCGGCCCCAGGTTCACAGATACGCAGTATTTT; cdr3_aa: CASGPRFTDTQYF
v_call: TRBV15; d_call: NA; j_call: TRBJ2-1; clone_size: few; cdr3_nt: TGTGCCACCAGCAGAGTAAATAGCCATGAGCAGTTCTTC; cdr3_aa: CATSRVNSHEQFF
v_call: TRBV18; d_call: NA; j_call: TRBJ2-5; clone_size: few; cdr3_nt: TGTGCCAGCTCACCAAGTGGGCTGAAACAAGAGACCCAGTACTTC; cdr3_aa: CASSPSGLKQETQYF
v_call: TRBV7-9; d_call: NA; j_call: TRBJ1-4; clone_size: NA; cdr3_nt: TGTGCCAGCAGCTTAGCCGGGAACCTTGAAAAACTGTTTTTT; cdr3_aa: CASSLAGNLEKLFF
v_call: TRBV7-8; d_call: NA; j_call: TRBJ2-1; clone_size: NA; cdr3_nt: TGTGCCAGCAGCCCGCCTAGGGGGGCCTACAATGAGCAGTTCTTC; cdr3_aa: CASSPPRGAYNEQFF
v_call: TRBV5-6; d_call: NA; j_call: TRBJ2-3; clone_size: few; cdr3_nt: TGTGCCAGCAGCGGGCCCAAATTCACAGATACGCAGTATTTT; cdr3_aa: CASSGPKFTDTQYF
v_call: TRBV29-1; d_call: TRBD1; j_call: TRBJ2-5; clone_size: NA; cdr3_nt: TGCAGCGTTGACGGGGCCTCAGGGGGCCAGTGGCAAGAGACCCAGTACTTC; cdr3_aa: CSVDGASGGQWQETQYF
v_call: TRBV27; d_call: TRBD1; j_call: TRBJ1-2; clone_size: once; cdr3_nt: TGTGCCAGCAGTTTAGACAGGGGGCGTTTAACCTTC; cdr3_aa: CASSLDRGRLTF
v_call: TRBV15; d_call: NA; j_call: TRBJ1-6; clone_size: NA; cdr3_nt: TGTGCCACCGGGGGGCCTTCACCCCTCCACTTT; cdr3_aa: CATGGPSPLHF
v_call: TRBV30; d_call: TRBD1; j_call: TRBJ1-1; clone_size: NA; cdr3_nt: TGTGCCTGGAGCACCGGGACAGGGAACACTGAAGCTTTCTTT; cdr3_aa: CAWSTGTGNTEAFF
v_call: TRBV6-5; d_call: NA; j_call: TRBJ1-1; clone_size: NA; cdr3_nt: TGTGCCAGCAGCCCCCCGGCCTCCGAAGCTTTCTTT; cdr3_aa: CASSPPASEAFF